Described below is a single TCR beta chain sequence and its context. Its antigen is not known. The CDR3 has 13 amino acids. Germline V CDR1 and CDR2: LNHDA, SQIVND (reference sequence). V lost 0 bases, J lost 10 bases, and 5 bases stayed unmatched. The data were obtained in a study of cytomegalovirus exposure and HLA in healthy donors. PCR amplification relied on 60 Vbeta primers (plus 13 Jbeta primers). In the original workflow: Per a later analysis, the number of unique TCR beta chains was about 78 million, of which roughly 10 million were shared. The table came from immunoSEQ multiplex PCR; TCRdb's copy has only in-frame clones and leaves some out. The V and J calls and clone size are taken from that table; D and trimming were inferred from the DNA. The sample has approximately 250,000 clones, approximately 84% seen once. Whole-study results and caveats: In a later analysis, TCR beta V- and J-gene trimming was associated with a missense DCLRE1C variant. The classifier reportedly diagnosed cytomegalovirus status with high specificity and sensitivity.

The sequence derives from a girl aged 2-10 years in good health and CMV-seronegative. The rearrangement links TRBV19 to TRBJ1-1; 7 bases map to TRBD1. The sample taken for sequencing was PBMCs. The CDR3 sequence is CASSIDQGDPAFF. CDR3 DNA: TGTGCCAGTAGTATAGATCAGGGGGACCCAGCTTTCTTT.